This T cell receptor beta chain is drawn from a study of blood T cell repertoires in COVID-19. The method was immunoSEQ multiplex PCR; TCRdb's version includes in-frame clones alone and lacks a portion of them. The sample shows about 55,000 clones, 75% to 95% of them seen only once. The CDR3 has 14 amino acids. The V gene's germline CDR1 is LNHDA and CDR2 SQIVND (reference sequence). Trimming took off 1 base at V and 5 bases at J, with 11 bases between the two ends. V usage is TRBV19 and J usage is TRBJ2-5, with unresolved D. The source is a human donor with active COVID-19. The donor label of this sample is uncertain. Specimen: peripheral blood. In DNA, the CDR3 is TGTGCCAGTAGTATAGCCCTCCCCGGGGAGACCCAGTACTTC. Translation: CASSIALPGETQYF.